The 32 T cell receptor beta chains below come from one sample, sequenced in a study of OX40 agonist ivuxolimab in advanced cancers. The method was immunoSEQ multiplex PCR; TCRdb's version includes in-frame clones alone and lacks a portion of them. The profile shows approximately 21,000 clones, 84% of them singletons. Sequencing was performed on CD4+ or CD8+ T cells sorted from blood, taken in a trial of the OX40 agonist ivuxolimab. Source of these receptors: an adult with an advanced solid tumor such as melanoma, head and neck, liver or kidney cancer.

V usage is TRBV4-1 and J usage is TRBJ2-2; the match to TRBD2 covers 7 bases. CDR3 length: 15 residues. Per the germline V gene, CDR1 is MGHRA and CDR2 is YSYEKL. V shed 1 base, J shed 3 bases, and the junction held 2 bases outside the gene matches. This CDR3 is CASSQGGGHTGELFF. CDR3 bases: TGCGCCAGCAGCCAAGGGGGGGGTCACACCGGGGAGCTGTTTTTT.

This clone occurred a few times. The chain couples TRBV7-9 to TRBJ2-3, with TRBD2 matching over 12 bases. CDR1 is SEHNR and CDR2 is FQNEAQ in the germline V gene (reference sequence). The CDR3 spans 16 residues. V lost 4 bases to trimming and J lost 4 bases; unmatched junction nucleotides: 6. This chain's CDR3 is CASSSTSGRYPDTQYF. In nucleotides, the CDR3 is TGTGCCAGCAGCTCAACTAGCGGGAGGTACCCAGATACGCAGTATTTT.

This chain connects TRBV6-5 to TRBJ2-1, with D possibly TRBD2 on 5 matching bases. V was cut by 0 bases and J by 8 bases, with 17 bases left in between. The CDR3 is made up of 16 amino acids. The V gene's germline CDR1 is MNHEY and CDR2 SVGAGI. The CDR3 is CASSYSNGIPIDEQFF. As DNA, the CDR3 is TGTGCCAGCAGTTACTCCAACGGGATTCCTATAGATGAGCAGTTCTTC.

This chain uses TRBV6-5 with TRBJ1-2; D ambiguous. CDR3 length equals 13 residues. The germline CDR1 and CDR2 sequences are MNHEY and SVGAGI. Trimming removed 6 bases at V and 3 bases at J, with 11 bases between. The chain's CDR3 is CASRRRLDYGYTF. DNA for the CDR3: TGTGCCAGCAGAAGACGCCTGGACTATGGCTACACCTTC.

This clone was counted a few times. The V gene is TRBV9, the J gene TRBJ2-1; D gene uncertain. CDR3 size: 14 residues. Germline CDR1 SGDLS, CDR2 YYNGEE. V lost 4 bases and J 0 bases, leaving 8 bases between the germline ends. The CDR3 sequence: CASSPPSSYNEQFF. The CDR3 nucleotides read TGTGCCAGCAGCCCCCCAAGCTCCTACAATGAGCAGTTCTTC.

The gene calls are TRBV9 and TRBJ2-1; TRBD1 matches at 9 bases. The V and J ends lost 5 bases and 5 bases, in that order; junction bases with no gene match: 8. CDR1 is SGDLS and CDR2 is YYNGEE in the germline V gene. The CDR3 totals 15 residues. This CDR3 reads CASSTGGLVNNEQFF. The CDR3 nucleotides are TGTGCCAGCAGTACAGGGGGCTTGGTCAACAATGAGCAGTTCTTC.

The CDR3 is CASRAGGSQETQYF. In DNA, the CDR3 is TGTGCCAGCAGGGCGGGAGGAAGCCAAGAGACCCAGTACTTC. This chain uses TRBV2 with TRBJ2-5; 8 bases map to TRBD2. Germline assignment: CDR1 SNHLY and CDR2 FYNNEI. V shed 6 bases, J shed 1 base, and the junction held 4 bases outside the gene matches. The CDR3 length is 14 residues.

The V gene is TRBV5-1, the J gene TRBJ2-5; D unclear. Per the germline V gene, CDR1 is SGHRS and CDR2 is YFSETQ. CDR3 length: 14 residues. V lost 2 bases and J 1 base, leaving 9 bases between the germline ends. The CDR3 DNA is TGCGCCAGCAGCTTCGCCAACCTCCAAGAGACCCAGTACTTC. Encoded protein: CASSFANLQETQYF.

This clone was found once. The genes are TRBV7-9 and TRBJ2-1, with TRBD2 matching 8 bases. V was pared by 7 bases and J by 0 bases, with 5 bases of the junction left unmatched. CDR1 and CDR2 from the germline V gene are SEHNR and FQNEAQ (reference sequence). The CDR3 sequence is 15 residues long. CDR3 in amino acids: CASILADSSYNEQFF. Written as DNA, the CDR3 is TGTGCCAGCATACTAGCGGACAGCTCCTACAATGAGCAGTTCTTC. Complete variable domain (other parts from reference TRBV7-9 and TRBJ2-1): DTGVSQNPRHKITKRGQNVTFRCDPISEHNRLYWYRQTLGQGPEFLTYFQNEAQLEKSRLLSDRFSAERPKGSFSTLEIQRTEQGDSAMYLCASILADSSYNEQFFGPGTRLTVL.

The chain combines TRBV4-1 with TRBJ1-5, with D possibly TRBD1 on 5 matching bases. Trimming shortened V by 1 base and J by 4 bases, and 11 bases separated the two germline ends. The CDR3 spans 15 residues. Germline V lookup: CDR1 MGHRA, CDR2 YSYEKL. CDR3 in amino acids: CASSQVHGTNQPQHF. The CDR3 DNA reads TGCGCCAGCAGCCAAGTACACGGGACGAATCAGCCCCAGCATTTT.

The chain employs TRBV10-3 and TRBJ1-1; perhaps TRBD1 as D (5 bases). Trimming removed 11 bases from V and 0 bases from J, with 10 bases in between. Germline lookup yields CDR1 ENHRY and CDR2 SYGVKD. The CDR3 length is 12 residues. The CDR3 here is CAVWGMNTEAFF. The DNA for the CDR3 is TGTGCCGTATGGGGGATGAACACTGAAGCTTTCTTT.

Remarks on this clone: Its ends do not fully match the called genes, so a read error is possible. The chain recombines TRBV7-7 with TRBJ2-3; D gene uncertain. Germline V CDR1 and CDR2: SSHAT, FNYEAQ (reference sequence). CDR3 length: 15 amino acids. The CDR3 is CASSLGQPGTDTQYF. The CDR3 DNA reads TGTGCTAGCAGCTTAGGCCAGCCCGGAACAGATACGCAGTATTTT.

The chain employs TRBV13 and TRBJ2-3, with a weak D call TRBD1 (5 bases). The V gene's germline CDR1 is PRHDT and CDR2 FYEKMQ (reference sequence). V gave up 1 base and J gave up 3 bases, with 11 bases separating them. The CDR3 consists of 15 residues. DNA for the CDR3: TGTGCCAGCAGCTTAGTAGGGGAATTGACAGATACGCAGTATTTT. It specifies CASSLVGELTDTQYF. The whole variable domain, remainder taken from reference TRBV13 and TRBJ2-3, is AAGVIQSPRHLIKEKRETATLKCYPIPRHDTVYWYQQGPGQDPQFLISFYEKMQSDKGSIPDRFSAQQFSDYHSELNMSSLELGDSALYFCASSLVGELTDTQYFGPGTRLTVL.

This chain links TRBV28 with TRBJ2-7; D gene uncertain. V was trimmed by 7 bases and J by 0 bases, leaving 13 bases between them. Germline V gene lookup returns CDR1 MDHEN and CDR2 SYDVKM. The CDR3 runs 14 residues. CDR3 nucleotides: TGTGCCAGCACCCGGACGCAGGACTCCTACGAGCAGTACTTC. It is translated as CASTRTQDSYEQYF.

The V gene is TRBV4-1, the J gene TRBJ2-7, with D possibly matching TRBD2 (6 bases). Trimming cost V 2 bases and J 5 bases, with 10 bases left between them. In germline, CDR1 is MGHRA, CDR2 YSYEKL. This CDR3 contains 13 residues. The CDR3 region has the DNA TGCGCCAGCAGCCAACCCGGGAGTGACGAGCAGTACTTC. This codes for CASSQPGSDEQYF.

The chain links TRBV9 to TRBJ1-4; D is possibly TRBD1 (6 bases). The germline V gene has CDR1 SGDLS and CDR2 YYNGEE. The CDR3 has 15 residues. Trimming removed 0 bases from V and 5 bases from J, with 11 bases in between. CDR3: CASSVETGRNEKLFF. As DNA, the CDR3 is TGTGCCAGCAGCGTAGAGACAGGCCGGAATGAAAAACTGTTTTTT. Based on the CDR3 plus reference TRBV9 and TRBJ1-4, the full variable domain is DSGVTQTPKHLITATGQRVTLRCSPRSGDLSVYWYQQSLDQGLQFLIQYYNGEERAKGNILERFSAQQFPDLHSELNLSSLELGDSALYFCASSVETGRNEKLFFGSGTQLSVL.

The chain combines TRBV5-6 with TRBJ1-5; 10 bases are shared with TRBD1. CDR3 size: 15 residues. Germline trimming cut 4 bases from V and 2 bases from J; bases unmatched to any gene: 3. The V gene's germline CDR1 is SGHDT and CDR2 YYEEEE. This CDR3 reads CASSETGGGNQPQHF. The CDR3 DNA sequence: TGTGCCAGCAGCGAGACAGGGGGCGGCAATCAGCCCCAGCATTTT.

The V call is TRBV2, the J call TRBJ1-2; 9 bases match TRBD1. V shed 3 bases, J shed 4 bases, and the junction held 12 bases outside the gene matches. Germline V gives CDR1 SNHLY, CDR2 FYNNEI. CDR3 length: 17 residues. The CDR3 DNA reads TGTGCCAGCAGTGAGGGACCGGGACAGGGCTATATCTATGGCTACACCTTC. Protein product: CASSEGPGQGYIYGYTF.

The chain couples TRBV4-1 to TRBJ2-2; TRBD2 matches 11 bases. Germline V gene data show CDR1 as MGHRA and CDR2 as YSYEKL. CDR3 length: 16 amino acids. The junction had 2 bases not matched to a gene; V was cut back by 0 bases and J by 5 bases. The CDR3 DNA reads as TGCGCCAGCAGCCAAGAGTTAGCGGGAGGGACCGGGGAGCTGTTTTTT. It encodes CASSQELAGGTGELFF.

This clone was seen more than once but under ten times. The gene calls are TRBV6-1 and TRBJ2-1, with 12 bases matching TRBD2. Germline-derived CDR1 and CDR2 are MNHNS and SASEGT. V gave up 11 bases and J gave up 6 bases; unmatched junction bases: 8. CDR3 length: 14 amino acids. The CDR3 nucleotides read TGTGCCCTTAGCGGACTAGCGGGATCCAATGAGCAGTTCTTC. It translates to CALSGLAGSNEQFF.

V usage is TRBV29-1 and J usage is TRBJ2-4; a weak D match, TRBD1 (5 bases). Trimming stripped 4 bases from V and 8 bases from J, with 15 bases between. CDR1 and CDR2 from the germline V gene are SQVTM and ANQGSEA. This CDR3 is built from 13 residues. The CDR3 protein is CSVVWVGVDIQYF. The CDR3 DNA reads TGCAGCGTTGTTTGGGTAGGGGTGGACATTCAGTACTTC.

In DNA, the CDR3 is TGTGCCAGCAGCGTGGGGGACGGGACCTACAATGAGCAGTTCTTC. It encodes CASSVGDGTYNEQFF. V usage is TRBV6-5 and J usage is TRBJ2-1, with D perhaps given as TRBD1 or TRBD2 (5 bases each). V lost 6 bases to trimming and J lost 2 bases, with 14 bases between them. CDR3 length: 15 amino acids. Germline loops: CDR1 MNHEY, CDR2 SVGAGI.

This clone was counted a single time. The chain recombines TRBV27 with TRBJ1-1, with D maybe TRBD1 (5 bases). The CDR3 contains 16 residues. Germline loops: CDR1 MNHEY, CDR2 SMNVEV (reference sequence). V was pared by 2 bases and J by 3 bases, with 16 bases between. CDR3 DNA: TGTGCCAGCAGTTTACCCCCGGGGACGGGACACACTGAAGCTTTCTTT. Its translation is CASSLPPGTGHTEAFF.

This chain connects TRBV7-9 to TRBJ2-3, with 7 bases matching TRBD2. J lost 1 base, V lost 3 bases, and 13 bases had no gene match. The CDR3 length is 18 residues. Germline CDR1 SEHNR, CDR2 FQNEAQ (reference sequence). The CDR3 coding sequence is TGTGCCAGCAGCTTCCCCAGCGGGACGGGATCAGGCACAGATACGCAGTATTTT. This encodes CASSFPSGTGSGTDTQYF.

This chain uses TRBV19 with TRBJ2-7; possibly TRBD1 or TRBD2 for D (5 bases each). This CDR3 contains 14 residues. V shed 5 bases and J shed 1 base, with 12 bases lying between them. Germline lookup yields CDR1 LNHDA and CDR2 SQIVND (reference sequence). CDR3 sequence: CASSAGTPSYEQYF. The CDR3 DNA reads TGTGCCAGTAGTGCCGGGACCCCTTCCTACGAGCAGTACTTC.

This clone came up a few times. V and J are TRBV15 and TRBJ2-1; 9 bases match TRBD2. Germline V gene lookup returns CDR1 LNHNV and CDR2 YYDKDF (reference sequence). V was clipped by 3 bases and J by 7 bases; unmatched bases: 7. This CDR3 contains 15 residues. The CDR3 nucleotides read TGTGCCACCAGCAGCGGTTTGCGGGAGGGGAATGAGCAGTTCTTC. Translated: CATSSGLREGNEQFF.

The chain has TRBV5-1 and TRBJ2-4, with 7 bases matching TRBD2. Germline V gives CDR1 SGHRS, CDR2 YFSETQ. J gave up 0 bases and V 0 bases, and 6 bases lay outside the gene matches. This CDR3 is built from 17 residues. CDR3 region: CASSLVGEGLAKNIQYF. Here the CDR3 DNA reads TGCGCCAGCAGCTTGGTTGGGGAGGGATTAGCCAAAAACATTCAGTACTTC.

The chain recombines TRBV6-4 with TRBJ2-2, with D uncertain. With 8 bases removed from V and 3 bases from J, the gap between germline ends came to 10 bases. Germline values: CDR1 MRHNA, CDR2 SNTAGT. This CDR3 comprises 13 residues. DNA for the CDR3: TGTGCCAGCCTTAGGGCCCACACCGGGGAGCTGTTTTTT. Translation gives CASLRAHTGELFF.

The chain links TRBV25-1 to TRBJ2-3; tentatively, D is TRBD1 (5 bases). V was clipped by 3 bases and J by 4 bases, with 17 bases between them. The CDR3 extends over 16 amino acids. The germline V gene encodes CDR1 MGHDK and CDR2 SYGVNS. CDR3 bases: TGTGCCAGCAGTGATGGTGCAGGGATGGTCGCAGATACGCAGTATTTT. Protein product: CASSDGAGMVADTQYF.

The chain has TRBV7-9 and TRBJ2-1, with 7 bases matching TRBD1. The V segment lost 6 bases and the J segment 0 bases; nucleotides outside the gene matches: 11. There are 17 residues in the CDR3. Looked up from germline, CDR1 is SEHNR and CDR2 is FQNEAQ (reference sequence). The CDR3 sequence is CASSTKPGQSSYNEQFF. As DNA, the CDR3 is TGTGCCAGCAGTACAAAGCCGGGACAGAGCTCCTACAATGAGCAGTTCTTC.

The CDR3 reads CASSLERGNTIYF. DNA of the CDR3: TGTGCCAGCAGCTTGGAACGCGGAAACACCATATATTTT. The rearrangement links TRBV5-8 to TRBJ1-3, with D hard to call. Germline lookup yields CDR1 SGHTS and CDR2 YDEGEE. The CDR3 spans 13 residues. V shed 0 bases and J shed 4 bases, with 5 bases lying between them. The whole variable domain, remainder taken from reference TRBV5-8 and TRBJ1-3, is EAGVTQSPTHLIKTRGQQATLRCSPISGHTSVYWYQQALGLGLQFLLWYDEGEERNRGNFPPRFSGRQFPNYSSELNVNALELEDSALYLCASSLERGNTIYFGEGSWLTVV.

The genes are TRBV11-3 and TRBJ1-1; D unclear. V was cut by 3 bases and J by 2 bases, with 7 bases left in between. The CDR3 runs 13 residues. Looked up from germline, CDR1 is SGHNT and CDR2 is YENEEA. Here the CDR3 reads CASSFYRNTEAFF. The CDR3 DNA reads as TGTGCCAGCAGCTTTTACCGAAACACTGAAGCTTTCTTT.